The 15 T cell receptor beta chains below were found in one sample sequenced in a study of T cell repertoires in cytomegalovirus infection. No antigens are known for them. TCRdb independently ran MiXCR on the reads; one entry per CDR3 protein. The sample contains roughly 920,000 distinct CDR3 sequences, less than 35% of which appear only once. The sample was cultured CD8+ T cells from PBMCs, taken from culture after CMV antigen stimulation. Every receptor here comes from a human donor in good health (CMV status not recorded). Some clones in this sample may be carry-over from other donors' samples.

DNA of the CDR3: TGTGCCACCACACAAGGGGGAGAGACCCAGTACTTC. Its translation is CATTQGGETQYF. The chain recombines TRBV12-3 or TRBV12-4 with TRBJ2-5; tentatively, D is TRBD1 (6 bases). CDR3 length equals 12 residues. The V and J ends lost 10 bases and 4 bases respectively, with 13 bases between them.

This clonotype was seen a few times. The chain combines TRBV6-6 with TRBJ1-1; D ambiguous. There are 10 residues in the CDR3. The germline gives CDR1 MNHNY, CDR2 SVGAGI (reference sequence). The V end lost 1 base, the J end lost 12 bases, and 6 bases lay between the germline ends. CDR3 bases: TGTGCCAGCAGTTACTTAGGGACTTTCTTT. Its translation is CASSYLGTFF.

V gene TRBV6-5 combines with J gene TRBJ1-5, with D perhaps matching TRBD1 (6 bases). V dropped 6 bases and J dropped 4 bases, with 13 bases sitting between them. The V gene's germline CDR1 is MNHEY and CDR2 SVGAGI. The CDR3 totals 14 residues. The CDR3 reads CASRETGLNQPQHF. In DNA form, the CDR3 reads TGTGCCAGCAGGGAGACAGGCCTAAATCAGCCCCAGCATTTT.

This chain links TRBV12-3 or TRBV12-4 with TRBJ1-3, with D hard to call. The CDR3 loop spans 12 amino acids. Deletions cut 4 bases from V and 8 bases from J, with 9 bases between. Here the CDR3 DNA reads TGTGCCAGCAGTTCTCCGTGGGACACCATATATTTT. Translating gives CASSSPWDTIYF.

This clonotype was counted only a few times. The chain combines TRBV7-9 with TRBJ2-3; either TRBD1 or TRBD2 may supply D (5 bases each). The germline gives CDR1 SEHNR, CDR2 FQNEAQ (reference sequence). V was shortened by 5 bases and J by 2 bases, with 17 bases between the two germline ends. CDR3 length: 16 amino acids. CDR3 DNA: TGTGCCAGCAGCCTTTCGGGCGTGGGGGACACAGATACGCAGTATTTT. This translates into CASSLSGVGDTDTQYF.

V usage is TRBV9 and J usage is TRBJ2-1; 7 bases align to TRBD1. The CDR3 sequence is 16 residues long. V lost 0 bases to trimming and J lost 0 bases; unmatched junction nucleotides: 3. Per the germline V gene, CDR1 is SGDLS and CDR2 is YYNGEE. CDR3 sequence: CASSVARGPSYNEQFF. The CDR3 DNA sequence: TGTGCCAGCAGCGTAGCTAGGGGGCCCTCCTACAATGAGCAGTTCTTC.

This chain connects TRBV12-5 to TRBJ2-2; TRBD1 agrees at 10 bases. The CDR3 extends over 20 amino acids. Germline V lookup: CDR1 LGHNT, CDR2 FRNRAP. The V segment lost 3 bases and the J segment 0 bases; nucleotides outside the gene matches: 13. The CDR3 here is CASGFFGGQGPPSNTGELFF. The CDR3 nucleotides are TGTGCTAGTGGTTTCTTTGGGGGACAGGGGCCCCCTTCGAACACCGGGGAGCTGTTTTTT.

This clonotype has only a few counts. The chain couples TRBV7-6 to TRBJ2-7; tentative D call: TRBD1 (5 bases). The CDR3 is made up of 12 amino acids. Germline V gene lookup returns CDR1 SGHVS and CDR2 FNYEAQ. Between the trimmed V and J ends, which lost 5 bases and 6 bases, there was a span of 11 bases. CDR3 loop: CASSPDSLEQYF. CDR3 sequence (DNA): TGTGCCAGCAGCCCCGACAGTCTCGAGCAGTACTTC.

V usage is TRBV6-2 or TRBV6-3 and J usage is TRBJ2-4; D uncertain. The CDR3 runs to 11 residues. V was pared by 6 bases and J by 8 bases, with 8 bases between. The V gene's germline CDR1 is MNHEY and CDR2 SVGEGT. The CDR3 loop reads CASRDRDIQYF. The DNA for the CDR3 is TGTGCCAGCAGGGATCGAGACATTCAGTACTTC.

The table lists this clonotype with many counts. This sequence joins TRBV7-2 and TRBJ2-3; 15 positions match TRBD2. Germline CDR1 and CDR2: SGHTA and FQGNSA. The CDR3 totals 19 residues. With V trimmed by 5 bases and J by 3 bases, 12 bases remained unmatched. The CDR3 region has the DNA TGTGCCAGCAGCCTTCTCGGACTAGCGGGGGGGCCCGGGACAGATACGCAGTATTTT. The encoded protein is CASSLLGLAGGPGTDTQYF.

This clonotype was observed many times. The rearrangement joins TRBV7-2 to TRBJ2-1; D unresolved. Germline CDR1 SGHTA, CDR2 FQGNSA. The CDR3 totals 15 residues. V was trimmed by 3 bases and J by 6 bases, leaving 15 bases between them. The CDR3 is CASSLSPGYGNEQFF. CDR3 bases: TGTGCCAGCAGCTTGTCCCCTGGGTATGGCAATGAGCAGTTCTTC.

This rearrangement joins TRBV10-1 to TRBJ2-5; a possible D gene is TRBD2 (6 bases). Germline CDR1 and CDR2: WNHNN and SYGVQD (reference sequence). The V gene lost 7 bases and the J gene lost 2 bases, with 11 bases spanning the gap. There are 13 residues in the CDR3. In nucleotides, the CDR3 is TGCGCCAGCAACGCTGGAGGGCAAGAGACCCAGTACTTC. This translates into CASNAGGQETQYF.

A word on this clonotype: A junction boundary mismatches the germline segment, possibly from a read error. This chain uses TRBV19 with TRBJ1-2, with D unresolved. CDR1 and CDR2 (germline): LNHDA, SQIVND (reference sequence). The CDR3 totals 15 residues. The CDR3 protein is CVSSIRTRIDYGYTF. The CDR3 DNA is TGTGTCAGTAGTATCCGGACCAGAATTGACTATGGCTACACCTTC.

The chain couples TRBV28 to TRBJ1-4, with D perhaps matching TRBD1 (5 bases). Germline V gene sequence: CDR1 MDHEN, CDR2 SYDVKM. V lost 5 bases and J lost 5, with 9 bases in between. The CDR3 is made up of 13 amino acids. Written as DNA, the CDR3 is TGTGCCAGCAGTGAGGCAGGGAATGAAAAACTGTTTTTT. Encoded protein: CASSEAGNEKLFF.

This clonotype was observed a handful of times. This chain uses TRBV5-4 with TRBJ2-5; D is ambiguous. V gave up 0 bases and J gave up 1 base, with 7 bases separating them. This CDR3 has 14 amino acids. CDR1 is SGHNT and CDR2 is YYREEE in the germline V gene (reference sequence). DNA of the CDR3: TGTGCCAGCAGCTTGGAGCAGGCCCAAGAGACCCAGTACTTC. Its translation: CASSLEQAQETQYF.